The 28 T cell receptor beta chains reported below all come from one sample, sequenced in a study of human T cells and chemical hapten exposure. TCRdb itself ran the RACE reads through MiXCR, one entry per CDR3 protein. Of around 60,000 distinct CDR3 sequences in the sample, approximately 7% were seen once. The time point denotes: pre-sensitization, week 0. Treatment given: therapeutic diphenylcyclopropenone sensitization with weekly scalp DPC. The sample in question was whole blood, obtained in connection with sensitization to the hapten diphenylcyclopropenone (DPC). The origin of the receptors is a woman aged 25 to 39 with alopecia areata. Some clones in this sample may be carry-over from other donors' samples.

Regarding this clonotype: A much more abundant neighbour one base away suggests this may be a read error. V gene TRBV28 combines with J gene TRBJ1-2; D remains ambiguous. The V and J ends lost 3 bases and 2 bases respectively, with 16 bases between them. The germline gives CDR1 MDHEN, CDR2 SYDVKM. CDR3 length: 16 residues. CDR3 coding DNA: TGTGCCAGCAGTTTGGGCAGTGCCCGTTTAAACTATGGCTACACCTTC. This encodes CASSLGSARLNYGYTF.

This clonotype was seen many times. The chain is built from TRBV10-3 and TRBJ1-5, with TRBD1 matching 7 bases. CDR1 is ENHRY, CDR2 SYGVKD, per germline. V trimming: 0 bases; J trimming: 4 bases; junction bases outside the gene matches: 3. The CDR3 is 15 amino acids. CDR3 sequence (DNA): TGTGCCATCAGTGAGTCAACAGGGGAAAATCAGCCCCAGCATTTT. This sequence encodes CAISESTGENQPQHF.

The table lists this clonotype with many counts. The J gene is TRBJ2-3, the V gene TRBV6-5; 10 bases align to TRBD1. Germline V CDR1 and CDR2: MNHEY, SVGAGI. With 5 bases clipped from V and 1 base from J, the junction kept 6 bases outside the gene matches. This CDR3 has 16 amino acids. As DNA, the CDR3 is TGTGCCAGCAGTACGGACAGGGGGGTGGGCACAGATACGCAGTATTTT. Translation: CASSTDRGVGTDTQYF.

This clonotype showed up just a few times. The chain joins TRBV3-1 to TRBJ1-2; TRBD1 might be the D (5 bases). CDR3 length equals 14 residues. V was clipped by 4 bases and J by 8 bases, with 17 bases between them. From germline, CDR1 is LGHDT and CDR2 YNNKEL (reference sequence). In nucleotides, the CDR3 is TGTGCCAGCAGCCCCGGATTCGGGGGTATGGGCTACACCTTC. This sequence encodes CASSPGFGGMGYTF.

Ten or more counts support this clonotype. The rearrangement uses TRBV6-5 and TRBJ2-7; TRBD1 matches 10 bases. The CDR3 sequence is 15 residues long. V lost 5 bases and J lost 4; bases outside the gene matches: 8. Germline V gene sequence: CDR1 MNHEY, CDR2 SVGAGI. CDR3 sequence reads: CASSLIGQGGYEQYF. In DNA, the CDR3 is TGTGCCAGCAGTCTAATAGGACAGGGGGGTTACGAGCAGTACTTC.

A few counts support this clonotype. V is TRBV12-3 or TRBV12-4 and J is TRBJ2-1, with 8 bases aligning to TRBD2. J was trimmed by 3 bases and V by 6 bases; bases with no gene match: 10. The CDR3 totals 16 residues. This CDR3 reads CASRTGLGEIYNEQFF. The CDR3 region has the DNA TGTGCCAGCAGAACGGGACTAGGTGAAATCTACAATGAGCAGTTCTTC.

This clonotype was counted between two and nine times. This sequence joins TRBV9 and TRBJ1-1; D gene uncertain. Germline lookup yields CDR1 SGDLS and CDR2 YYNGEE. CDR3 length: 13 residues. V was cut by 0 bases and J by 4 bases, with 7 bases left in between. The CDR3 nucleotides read TGTGCCAGCAGCGTAGGGCTGGTCACTGAAGCTTTCTTT. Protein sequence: CASSVGLVTEAFF.

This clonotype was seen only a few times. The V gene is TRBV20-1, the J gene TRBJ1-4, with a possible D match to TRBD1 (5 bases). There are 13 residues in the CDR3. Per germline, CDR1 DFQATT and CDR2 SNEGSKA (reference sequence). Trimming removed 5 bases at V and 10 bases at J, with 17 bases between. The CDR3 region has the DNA TGCAGTGCTTGGGACTACAGTGACGGAAAACTGTTTTTT. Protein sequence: CSAWDYSDGKLFF.

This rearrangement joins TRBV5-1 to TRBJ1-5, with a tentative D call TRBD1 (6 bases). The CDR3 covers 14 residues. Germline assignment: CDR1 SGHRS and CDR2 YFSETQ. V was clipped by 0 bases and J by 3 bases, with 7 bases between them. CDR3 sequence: CASSLAGDNQPQHF. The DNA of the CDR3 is TGCGCCAGCAGCTTGGCAGGGGACAATCAGCCCCAGCATTTT.

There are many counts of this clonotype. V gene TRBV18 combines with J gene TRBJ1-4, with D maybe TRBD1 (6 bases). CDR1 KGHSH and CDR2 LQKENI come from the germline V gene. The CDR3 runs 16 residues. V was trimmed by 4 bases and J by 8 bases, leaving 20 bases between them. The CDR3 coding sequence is TGTGCCAGCTCACGCCTCGTCCCGGCGAGGGGGGAAAAACTGTTTTTT. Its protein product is CASSRLVPARGEKLFF. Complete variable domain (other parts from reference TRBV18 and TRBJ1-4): NAGVMQNPRHLVRRRGQEARLRCSPMKGHSHVYWYRQLPEEGLKFMVYLQKENIIDESGMPKERFSAEFPKEGPSILRIQQVVRGDSAAYFCASSRLVPARGEKLFFGSGTQLSVL.

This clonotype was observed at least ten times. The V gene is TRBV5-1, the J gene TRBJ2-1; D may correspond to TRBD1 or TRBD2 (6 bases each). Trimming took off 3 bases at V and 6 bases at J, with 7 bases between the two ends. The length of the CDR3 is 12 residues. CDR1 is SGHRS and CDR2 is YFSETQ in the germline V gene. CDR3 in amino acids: CASSWGANEQFF. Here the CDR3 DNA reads TGCGCCAGCAGCTGGGGGGCCAATGAGCAGTTCTTC.

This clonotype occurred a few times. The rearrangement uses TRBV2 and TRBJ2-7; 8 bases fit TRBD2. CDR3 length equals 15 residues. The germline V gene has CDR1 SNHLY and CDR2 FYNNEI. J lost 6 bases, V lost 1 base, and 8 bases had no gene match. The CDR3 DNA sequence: TGTGCCAGCAGTGAAGAGGCGGGGGGAGGAGTCGAGCAGTACTTC. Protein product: CASSEEAGGGVEQYF.

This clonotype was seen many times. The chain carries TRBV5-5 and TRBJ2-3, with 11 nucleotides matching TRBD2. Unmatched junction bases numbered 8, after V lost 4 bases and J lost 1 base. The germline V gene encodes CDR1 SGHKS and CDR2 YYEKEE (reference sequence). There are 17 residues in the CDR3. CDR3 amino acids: CASSLPLAGGRTDTQYF. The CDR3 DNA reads TGTGCCAGCAGCCTCCCCCTAGCGGGGGGACGCACAGATACGCAGTATTTT.

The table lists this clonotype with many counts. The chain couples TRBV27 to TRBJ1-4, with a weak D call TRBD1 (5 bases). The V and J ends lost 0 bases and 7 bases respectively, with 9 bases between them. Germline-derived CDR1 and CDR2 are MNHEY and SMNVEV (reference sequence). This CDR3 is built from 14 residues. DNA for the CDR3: TGTGCCAGCAGTTTATCGACTGGGGCTGAAAAACTGTTTTTT. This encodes CASSLSTGAEKLFF.

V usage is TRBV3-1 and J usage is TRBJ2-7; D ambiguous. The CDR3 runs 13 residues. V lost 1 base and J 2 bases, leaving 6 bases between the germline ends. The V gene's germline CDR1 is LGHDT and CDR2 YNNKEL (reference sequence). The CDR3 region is CASSQVSTYEQYF. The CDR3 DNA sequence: TGTGCCAGCAGCCAAGTCAGTACCTACGAGCAGTACTTC.

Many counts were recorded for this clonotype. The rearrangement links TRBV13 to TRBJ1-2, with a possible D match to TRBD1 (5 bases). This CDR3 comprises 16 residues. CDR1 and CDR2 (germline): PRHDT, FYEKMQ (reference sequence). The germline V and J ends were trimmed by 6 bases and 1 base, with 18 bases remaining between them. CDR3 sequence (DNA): TGTGCCAGCAGTCAGCCTCGTGACAGTCATAACTATGGCTACACCTTC. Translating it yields CASSQPRDSHNYGYTF.

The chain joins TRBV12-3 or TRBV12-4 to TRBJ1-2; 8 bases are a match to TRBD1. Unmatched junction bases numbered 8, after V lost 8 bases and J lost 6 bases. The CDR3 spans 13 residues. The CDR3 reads CASLKAGGHGYTF. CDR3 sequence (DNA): TGTGCCAGCCTTAAGGCAGGGGGCCATGGCTACACCTTC.

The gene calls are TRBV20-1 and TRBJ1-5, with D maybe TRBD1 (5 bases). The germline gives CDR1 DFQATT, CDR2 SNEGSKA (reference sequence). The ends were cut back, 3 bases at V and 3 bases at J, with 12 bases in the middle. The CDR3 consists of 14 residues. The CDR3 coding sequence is TGCAGTGCTAGTAATGACAGACACAATCAGCCCCAGCATTTT. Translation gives CSASNDRHNQPQHF.

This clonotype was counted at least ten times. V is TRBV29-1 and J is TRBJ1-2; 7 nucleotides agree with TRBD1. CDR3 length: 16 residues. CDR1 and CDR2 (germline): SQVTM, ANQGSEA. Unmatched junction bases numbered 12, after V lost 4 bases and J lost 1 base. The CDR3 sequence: CSVGSPPGQSNYGYTF. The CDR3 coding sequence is TGCAGCGTTGGATCCCCACCGGGACAGAGTAACTATGGCTACACCTTC.

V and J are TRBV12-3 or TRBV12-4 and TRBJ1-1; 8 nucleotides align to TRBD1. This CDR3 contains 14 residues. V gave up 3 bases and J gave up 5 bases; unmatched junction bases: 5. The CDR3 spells CASSFDRGRTEAFF. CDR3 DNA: TGTGCCAGCAGTTTCGACAGGGGCCGAACTGAAGCTTTCTTT.

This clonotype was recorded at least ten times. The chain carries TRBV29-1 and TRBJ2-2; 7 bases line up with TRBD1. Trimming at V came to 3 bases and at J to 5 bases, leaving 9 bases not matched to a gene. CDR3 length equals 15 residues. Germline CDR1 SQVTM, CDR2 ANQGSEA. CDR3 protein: CSVDYRQGVTGELFF. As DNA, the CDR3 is TGCAGCGTTGATTATCGTCAGGGGGTGACCGGGGAGCTGTTTTTT.

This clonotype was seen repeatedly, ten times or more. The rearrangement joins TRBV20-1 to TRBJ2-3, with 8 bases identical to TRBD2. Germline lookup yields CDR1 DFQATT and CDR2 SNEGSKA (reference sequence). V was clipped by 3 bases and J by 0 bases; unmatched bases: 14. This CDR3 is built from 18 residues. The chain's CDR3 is CSASGLAGGALSTDTQYF. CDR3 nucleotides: TGCAGTGCTAGCGGACTAGCCGGGGGAGCCCTTAGCACAGATACGCAGTATTTT.

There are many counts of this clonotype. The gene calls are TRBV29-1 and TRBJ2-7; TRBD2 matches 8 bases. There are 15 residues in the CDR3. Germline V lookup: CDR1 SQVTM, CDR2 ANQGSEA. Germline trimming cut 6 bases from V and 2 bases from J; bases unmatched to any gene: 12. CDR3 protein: CSVVLPAGATYEQYF. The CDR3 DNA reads TGCAGCGTAGTTTTACCAGCGGGGGCAACCTACGAGCAGTACTTC.

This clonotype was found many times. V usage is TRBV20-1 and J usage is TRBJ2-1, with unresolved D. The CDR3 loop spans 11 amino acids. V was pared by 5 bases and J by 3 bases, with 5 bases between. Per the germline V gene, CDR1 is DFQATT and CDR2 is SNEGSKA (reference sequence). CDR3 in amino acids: CSALDYNEQFF. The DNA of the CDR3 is TGCAGTGCTCTGGACTACAATGAGCAGTTCTTC.

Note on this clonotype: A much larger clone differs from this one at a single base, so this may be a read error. The CDR3 DNA sequence: TGTGCCAGCAGCCCAGGACATGGGCCCGGCTATGGCTACACCTTC. As protein: CASSPGHGPGYGYTF. The chain uses TRBV9 and TRBJ1-2; tentative D call: TRBD1 (5 bases). The CDR3 length is 15 residues. V was cut by 4 bases and J by 4 bases, with 17 bases left in between. Germline loops: CDR1 SGDLS, CDR2 YYNGEE.

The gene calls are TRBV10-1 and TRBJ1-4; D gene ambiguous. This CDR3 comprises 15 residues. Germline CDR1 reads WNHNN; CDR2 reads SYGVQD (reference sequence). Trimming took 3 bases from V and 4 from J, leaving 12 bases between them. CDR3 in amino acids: CASSEGGGGNEKLFF. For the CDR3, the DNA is TGCGCCAGCAGTGAAGGTGGAGGAGGTAATGAAAAACTGTTTTTT.

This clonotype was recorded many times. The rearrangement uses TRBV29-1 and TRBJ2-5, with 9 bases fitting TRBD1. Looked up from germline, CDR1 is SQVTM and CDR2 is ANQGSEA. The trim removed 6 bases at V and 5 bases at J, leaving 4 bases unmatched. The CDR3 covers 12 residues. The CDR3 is CSVGTGWETQYF. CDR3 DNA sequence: TGCAGCGTAGGGACAGGGTGGGAGACCCAGTACTTC.

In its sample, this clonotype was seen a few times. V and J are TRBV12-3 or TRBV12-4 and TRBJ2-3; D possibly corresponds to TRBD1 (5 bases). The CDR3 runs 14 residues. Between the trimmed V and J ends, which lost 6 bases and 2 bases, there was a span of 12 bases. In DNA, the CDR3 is TGTGCCAGCAGCAGGGCGGATTTCACAGATACGCAGTATTTT. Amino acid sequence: CASSRADFTDTQYF.